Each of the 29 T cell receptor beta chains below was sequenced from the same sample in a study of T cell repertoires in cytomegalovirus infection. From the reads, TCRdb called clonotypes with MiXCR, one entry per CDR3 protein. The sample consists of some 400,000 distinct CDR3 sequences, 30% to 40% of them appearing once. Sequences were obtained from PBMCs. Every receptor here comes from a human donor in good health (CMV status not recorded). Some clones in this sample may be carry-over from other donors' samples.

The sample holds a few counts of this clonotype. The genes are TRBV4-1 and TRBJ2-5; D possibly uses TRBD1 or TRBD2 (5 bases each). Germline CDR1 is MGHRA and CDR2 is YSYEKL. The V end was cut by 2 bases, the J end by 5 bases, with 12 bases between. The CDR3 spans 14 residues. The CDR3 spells CASSQLRGEETQYF. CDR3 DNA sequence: TGCGCCAGCAGCCAATTGAGGGGAGAGGAGACCCAGTACTTC.

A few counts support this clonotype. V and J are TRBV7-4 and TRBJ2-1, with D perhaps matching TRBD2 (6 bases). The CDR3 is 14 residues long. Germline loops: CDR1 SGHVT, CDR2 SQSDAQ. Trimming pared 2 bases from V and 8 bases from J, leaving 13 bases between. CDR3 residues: CASSLRGSPDEQFF. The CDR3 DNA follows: TGTGCCAGCAGCTTACGGGGGTCCCCCGATGAGCAGTTCTTC.

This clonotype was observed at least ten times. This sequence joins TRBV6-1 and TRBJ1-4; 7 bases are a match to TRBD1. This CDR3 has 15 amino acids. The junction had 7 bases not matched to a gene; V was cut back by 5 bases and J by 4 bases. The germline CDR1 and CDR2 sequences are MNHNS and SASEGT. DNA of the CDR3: TGTGCCAGCAGTCCACCGGGACAGATTAATGAAAAACTGTTTTTT. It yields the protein CASSPPGQINEKLFF.

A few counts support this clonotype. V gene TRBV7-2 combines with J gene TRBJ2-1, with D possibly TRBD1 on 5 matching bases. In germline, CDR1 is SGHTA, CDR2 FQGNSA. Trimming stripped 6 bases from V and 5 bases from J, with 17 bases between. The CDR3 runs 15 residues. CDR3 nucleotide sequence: TGTGCCAGCAGGAAGTATAAGGGGTCGAACAATGAGCAGTTCTTC. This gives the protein CASRKYKGSNNEQFF.

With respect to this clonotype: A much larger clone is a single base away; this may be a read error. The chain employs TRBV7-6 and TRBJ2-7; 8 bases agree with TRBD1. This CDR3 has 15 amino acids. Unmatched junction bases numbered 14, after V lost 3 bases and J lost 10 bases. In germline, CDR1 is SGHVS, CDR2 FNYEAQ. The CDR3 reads CASSLGTGVLLDQYF. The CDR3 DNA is TGTGCCAGCAGCTTGGGGACAGGCGTTCTACTGGATCAGTACTTC.

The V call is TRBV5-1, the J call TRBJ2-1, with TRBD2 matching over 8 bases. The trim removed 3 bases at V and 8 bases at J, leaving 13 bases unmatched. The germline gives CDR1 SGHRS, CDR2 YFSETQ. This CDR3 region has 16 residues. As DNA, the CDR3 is TGCGCCAGCAGCTCTGGACTAGCCGGGACTAGGGATGAGCAGTTCTTC. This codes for CASSSGLAGTRDEQFF.

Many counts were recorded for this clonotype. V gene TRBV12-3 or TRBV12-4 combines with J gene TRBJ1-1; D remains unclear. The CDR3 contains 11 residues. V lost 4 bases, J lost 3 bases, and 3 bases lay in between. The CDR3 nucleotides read TGTGCCAGCAGTTGGGACACTGAAGCTTTCTTT. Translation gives CASSWDTEAFF.

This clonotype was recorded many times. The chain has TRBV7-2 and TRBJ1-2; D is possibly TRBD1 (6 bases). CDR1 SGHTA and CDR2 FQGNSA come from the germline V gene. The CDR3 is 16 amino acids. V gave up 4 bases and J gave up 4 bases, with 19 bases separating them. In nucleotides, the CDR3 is TGTGCCAGCAGCTCCCCCCTGAGGGGGGGAATCTATGGCTACACCTTC. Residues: CASSSPLRGGIYGYTF.

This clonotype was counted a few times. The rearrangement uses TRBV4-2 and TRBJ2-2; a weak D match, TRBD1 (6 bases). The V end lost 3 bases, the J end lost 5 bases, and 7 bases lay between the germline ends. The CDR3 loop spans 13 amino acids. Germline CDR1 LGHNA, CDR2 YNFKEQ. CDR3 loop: CASSHDRTGELFF. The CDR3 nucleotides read TGTGCCAGCAGCCACGACAGGACCGGGGAGCTGTTTTTT.

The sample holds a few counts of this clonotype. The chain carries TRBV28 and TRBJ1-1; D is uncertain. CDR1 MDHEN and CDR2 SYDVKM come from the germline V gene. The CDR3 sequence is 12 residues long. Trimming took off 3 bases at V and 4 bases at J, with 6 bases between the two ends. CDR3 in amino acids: CASSFLPTEAFF. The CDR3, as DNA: TGTGCCAGCAGTTTTTTGCCCACTGAAGCTTTCTTT.

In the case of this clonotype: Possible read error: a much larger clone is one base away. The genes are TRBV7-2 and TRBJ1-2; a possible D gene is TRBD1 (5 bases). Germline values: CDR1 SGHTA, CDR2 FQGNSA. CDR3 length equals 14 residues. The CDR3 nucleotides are TGTGCCAGCACCTTAGCCGGGACGGTAAATGGCTACACCTTC. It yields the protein CASTLAGTVNGYTF.

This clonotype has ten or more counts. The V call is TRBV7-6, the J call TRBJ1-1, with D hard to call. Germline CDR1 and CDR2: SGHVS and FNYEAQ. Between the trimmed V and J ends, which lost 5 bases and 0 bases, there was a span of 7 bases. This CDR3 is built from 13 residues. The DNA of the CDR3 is TGTGCCAGCAGCAGACCAGTGAACACTGAAGCTTTCTTT. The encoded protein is CASSRPVNTEAFF.

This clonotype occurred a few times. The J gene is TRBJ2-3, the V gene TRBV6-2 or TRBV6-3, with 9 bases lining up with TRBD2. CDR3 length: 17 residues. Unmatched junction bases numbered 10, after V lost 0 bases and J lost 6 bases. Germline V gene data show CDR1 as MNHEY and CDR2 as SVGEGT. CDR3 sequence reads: CASSYSPLAGSGDTQYF. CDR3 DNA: TGTGCCAGCAGTTACTCTCCCCTAGCGGGGTCCGGGGATACGCAGTATTTT.

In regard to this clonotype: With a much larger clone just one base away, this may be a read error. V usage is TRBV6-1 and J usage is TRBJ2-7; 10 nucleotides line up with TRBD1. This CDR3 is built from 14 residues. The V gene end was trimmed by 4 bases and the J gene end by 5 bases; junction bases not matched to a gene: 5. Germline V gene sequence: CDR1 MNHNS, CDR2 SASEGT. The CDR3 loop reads CASSGPTGGDEQYF. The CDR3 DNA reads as TGTGCCAGCAGTGGTCCGACAGGGGGCGACGAGCAGTACTTC.

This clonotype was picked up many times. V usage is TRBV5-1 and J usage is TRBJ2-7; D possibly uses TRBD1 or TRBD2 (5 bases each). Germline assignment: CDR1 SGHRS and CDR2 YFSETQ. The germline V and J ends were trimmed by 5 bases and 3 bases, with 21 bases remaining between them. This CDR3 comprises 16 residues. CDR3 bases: TGCGCCAGCAGTTTTGCCAACGAGGGGTCTGGCTACGAGCAGTACTTC. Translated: CASSFANEGSGYEQYF.

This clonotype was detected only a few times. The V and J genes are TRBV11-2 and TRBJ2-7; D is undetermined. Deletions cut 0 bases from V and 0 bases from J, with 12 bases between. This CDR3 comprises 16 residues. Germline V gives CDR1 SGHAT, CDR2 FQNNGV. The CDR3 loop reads CASSLDAAPLSYEQYF. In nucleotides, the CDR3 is TGTGCCAGCAGCTTAGACGCAGCCCCACTCTCCTACGAGCAGTACTTC.

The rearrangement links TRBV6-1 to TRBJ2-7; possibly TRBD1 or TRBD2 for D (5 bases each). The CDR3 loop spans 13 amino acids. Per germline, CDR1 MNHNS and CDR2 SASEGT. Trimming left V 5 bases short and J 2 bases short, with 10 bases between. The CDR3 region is CASSWDGTYEQYF. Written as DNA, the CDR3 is TGTGCCAGCAGTTGGGACGGTACCTACGAGCAGTACTTC.

The CDR3, as DNA: TGTGCCAGCTCCCCCTACCGGGACAGGGGGACCAACTCTGGGGCCAACGTCCTGACTTTC. Its protein is CASSPYRDRGTNSGANVLTF. The gene calls are TRBV18 and TRBJ2-6; 11 nucleotides line up with TRBD1. V was pared by 6 bases and J by 0 bases, with 13 bases of the junction left unmatched. The CDR3 is 20 amino acids. Germline V CDR1 and CDR2: KGHSH, LQKENI.

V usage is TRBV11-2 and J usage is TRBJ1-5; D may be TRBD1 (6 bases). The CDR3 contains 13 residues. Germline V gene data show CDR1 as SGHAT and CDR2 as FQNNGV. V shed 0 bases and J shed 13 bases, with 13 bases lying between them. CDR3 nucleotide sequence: TGTGCCAGCAGCTTAGACAGGGGTCGGCTTCAGCATTTT. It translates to CASSLDRGRLQHF. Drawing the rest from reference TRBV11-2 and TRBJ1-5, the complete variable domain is EAGVAQSPRYKIIEKRQSVAFWCNPISGHATLYWYQQILGQGPKLLIQFQNNGVVDDSQLPKDRFSAERLKGVDSTLKIQPAKLEDSAVYLCASSLDRGRLQHFGDGTRLSIL.

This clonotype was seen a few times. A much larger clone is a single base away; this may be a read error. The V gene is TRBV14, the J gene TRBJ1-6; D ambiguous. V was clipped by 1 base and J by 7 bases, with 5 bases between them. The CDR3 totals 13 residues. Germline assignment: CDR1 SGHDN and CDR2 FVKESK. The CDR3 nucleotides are TGTGCCAGCAGCCAAGTGTGGAATTCACCCCTCCACTTT. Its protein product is CASSQVWNSPLHF.

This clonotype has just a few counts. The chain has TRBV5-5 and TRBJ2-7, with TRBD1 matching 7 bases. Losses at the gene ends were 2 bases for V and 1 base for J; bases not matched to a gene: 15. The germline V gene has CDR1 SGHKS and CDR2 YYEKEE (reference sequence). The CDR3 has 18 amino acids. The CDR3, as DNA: TGTGCCAGCAGCTTACGGGTAGACAGGGCATTTGGGTCCTACGAGCAGTACTTC. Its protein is CASSLRVDRAFGSYEQYF.

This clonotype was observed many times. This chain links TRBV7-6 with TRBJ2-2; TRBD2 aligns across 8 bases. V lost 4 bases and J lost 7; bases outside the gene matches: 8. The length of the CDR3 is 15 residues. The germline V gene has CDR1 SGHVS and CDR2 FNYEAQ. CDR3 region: CASSSTGGGVGELFF. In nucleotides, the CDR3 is TGTGCCAGCAGCTCCACCGGGGGGGGCGTCGGGGAGCTGTTTTTT.

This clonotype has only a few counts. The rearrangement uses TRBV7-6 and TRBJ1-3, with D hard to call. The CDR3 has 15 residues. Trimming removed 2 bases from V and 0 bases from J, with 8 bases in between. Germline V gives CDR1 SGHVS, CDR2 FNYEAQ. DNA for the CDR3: TGTGCCAGCAGCTTACCGGACCTCTCTGGAAACACCATATATTTT. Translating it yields CASSLPDLSGNTIYF.

The CDR3 DNA reads TGTGCCAGCAGATCACTAGCGGGGGAAGAGACCCAGTACTTC. This sequence encodes CASRSLAGEETQYF. J is TRBJ2-5 and V is TRBV6-5; 11 positions agree with TRBD2. CDR3 length equals 14 residues. After removal of 6 bases from V and 3 bases from J, the junction contained 3 bases not matched to a gene. The germline V gene encodes CDR1 MNHEY and CDR2 SVGAGI.

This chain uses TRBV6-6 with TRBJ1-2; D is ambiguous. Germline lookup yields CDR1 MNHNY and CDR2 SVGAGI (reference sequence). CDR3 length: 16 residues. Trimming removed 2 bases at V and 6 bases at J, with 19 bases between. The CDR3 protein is CASSYGRLSWEHGYTF. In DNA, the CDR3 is TGTGCCAGCAGTTACGGCAGATTATCCTGGGAGCATGGCTACACCTTC.

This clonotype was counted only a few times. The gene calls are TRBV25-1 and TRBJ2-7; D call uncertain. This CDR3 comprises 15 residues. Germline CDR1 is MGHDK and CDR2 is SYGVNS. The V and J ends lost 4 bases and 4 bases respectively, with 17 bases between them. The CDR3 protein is CASSAKGLGSYEQYF. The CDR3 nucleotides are TGTGCCAGCAGTGCGAAGGGATTAGGGTCTTACGAGCAGTACTTC.

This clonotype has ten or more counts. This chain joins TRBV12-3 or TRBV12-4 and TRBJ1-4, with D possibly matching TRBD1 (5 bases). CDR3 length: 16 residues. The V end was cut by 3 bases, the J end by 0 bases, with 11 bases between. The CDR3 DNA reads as TGTGCCAGCAGTTTCCAACAGGTTGCAACTAATGAAAAACTGTTTTTT. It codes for CASSFQQVATNEKLFF.

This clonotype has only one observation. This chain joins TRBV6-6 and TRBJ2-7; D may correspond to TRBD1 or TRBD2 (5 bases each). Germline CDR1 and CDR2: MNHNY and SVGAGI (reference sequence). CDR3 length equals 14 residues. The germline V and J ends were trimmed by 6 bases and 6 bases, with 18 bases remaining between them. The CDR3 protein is CASSPGAGTLEQYF. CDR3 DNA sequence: TGTGCCAGCAGCCCCGGGGCCGGGACCCTCGAGCAGTACTTC.

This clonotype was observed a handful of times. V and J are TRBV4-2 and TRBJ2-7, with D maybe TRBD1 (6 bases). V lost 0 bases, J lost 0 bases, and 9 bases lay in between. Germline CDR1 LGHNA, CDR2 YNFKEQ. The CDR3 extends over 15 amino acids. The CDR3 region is CASSQETGSSYEQYF. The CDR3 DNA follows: TGTGCCAGCAGCCAAGAAACAGGGAGCTCCTACGAGCAGTACTTC.